This entry concerns a single T cell receptor beta chain. The data belong to a study of blood T cell repertoires in COVID-19. Background on the study: Sources were T cells, B-cell-depleted T cells, or PBMCs; the material itself was cDNA or gDNA.

Cohort placement rested on clinical history that participants reported themselves. Repertoires were generated with immunoSEQ multiplex PCR, while TCRdb's copy carries only in-frame clones and drops some. This sample has 400,000 to 550,000 clones; roughly 87% occur once, and the top ten carry roughly 1.9%. Germline V gene sequence: CDR1 MNHEY, CDR2 SVGAGI. The V and J ends lost 8 bases and 4 bases respectively, with 14 bases between them. The CDR3 is 13 residues long. The material sequenced was PBMCs or T cells enriched from blood (not recorded which). The source is a woman in her late teens or twenties with acute COVID-19. The chain couples TRBV6-5 to TRBJ2-5, with D perhaps TRBD1 (6 bases). The CDR3 DNA reads as TGTGCCAGCTCGCAGGGGATGGTAGAGACCCAGTACTTC. Its protein is CASSQGMVETQYF.